These T cell receptor beta chains were read from a single sample in a study of blood T cell repertoires in COVID-19. TCRdb keeps only in-frame clones here, not all; method: immunoSEQ multiplex PCR. The sample carries roughly 160,000 clones, around 90% recorded once. The specimen was peripheral blood. These receptors were collected from a man between 60 and 75 years old with COVID-19, enrolled during active disease. CDR3s include the opening cysteine and the closing phenylalanine or tryptophan. A D gene is named only where the DNA matches it firmly. Clone size appears in some rows only: once, few, many, or a class for an expanded clone.

CASSAHRSVGETQYF	TGTGCCAGCAGCGCTCACAGGAGTGTTGGGGAGACCCAGTACTTC	TRBJ2-5	TRBV6-2/TRBV6-3	-	-
CASSLAVGQGYGYTF	TGTGCCAGCAGCTTAGCCGTCGGGCAGGGCTATGGCTACACCTTC	TRBJ1-2	TRBV7-9	-	-
CASSLTGDNEQFF	TGTGCCAGCAGCCTTACAGGGGACAATGAGCAGTTCTTC	TRBJ2-1	TRBV7-3	TRBD1	-
CATVQGEGQPQHF	TGTGCCACTGTACAGGGGGAAGGTCAGCCCCAGCATTTT	TRBJ1-5	TRBV10-3	TRBD1	once
CTAPGQGFTEAFF	TGTACAGCTCCGGGACAGGGGTTCACTGAAGCTTTCTTT	TRBJ1-1	TRBV6-5	TRBD1	-
CASSARDSSGANVLTF	TGTGCCAGTAGTGCCCGGGACAGCTCTGGGGCCAACGTCCTGACTTTC	TRBJ2-6	TRBV19	TRBD1	-
CASSELLRQTEQYF	TGCGCCAGCAGTGAGTTATTAAGACAGACTGAGCAGTACTTC	TRBJ2-7	TRBV10-1	-	-
CASSIVTGAIQYF	TGTGCCAGTAGTATAGTAACAGGGGCCATTCAGTACTTC	TRBJ2-4	TRBV19	TRBD1	-
CASSRGIDQPQHF	TGTGCCAGCAGTCGGGGGATCGATCAGCCCCAGCATTTT	TRBJ1-5	TRBV11-2	-	-
CSVDRGHTEAFF	TGCAGCGTCGACAGGGGGCACACTGAAGCTTTCTTT	TRBJ1-1	TRBV29-1	TRBD1	-
CATSPGGGERYNQPQHF	TGTGCCACCAGCCCCGGGGGAGGGGAACGGTACAATCAGCCCCAGCATTTT	TRBJ1-5	TRBV15	-	-
CASSSPGLAGVWDEQYF	TGTGCCAGCAGCTCGCCGGGACTAGCGGGAGTCTGGGACGAGCAGTACTTC	TRBJ2-7	TRBV7-2	TRBD2	-
CATSQQGNTEAFF	TGTGCCACCAGCCAACAGGGAAACACTGAAGCTTTCTTT	TRBJ1-1	TRBV24-1	-	-
CASSFGTGVQPQHF	TGTGCCAGCAGTTTCGGGACAGGCGTTCAGCCCCAGCATTTT	TRBJ1-5	TRBV6-2/TRBV6-3	TRBD1	-
CASSEGASGDYEQYF	TGTGCCAGCAGCGAGGGGGCCTCCGGGGACTACGAGCAGTACTTC	TRBJ2-7	TRBV9	TRBD1	-
CASSRDRIQEKLFF	TGTGCCAGCAGTAGGGACAGGATACAAGAAAAACTGTTTTTT	TRBJ1-4	TRBV2	TRBD1	-
CASSSQNKGQGPEGTEAFF	TGCGCCAGCAGCTCACAAAATAAGGGACAGGGGCCTGAGGGCACTGAAGCTTTCTTT	TRBJ1-1	TRBV4-1	TRBD1	-
CASSEGKRDRRSATQYF	TGTGCCAGCAGCGAGGGAAAGAGGGACAGACGGTCTGCGACCCAGTACTTC	TRBJ2-5	TRBV3-1/TRBV3-2	TRBD1	few
CASSIAAGKTQYF	TGTGCCAGTAGTATAGCTGCCGGTAAGACCCAGTACTTC	TRBJ2-5	TRBV19	-	-
CASSQGGTGNQPQHF	TGTGCCAGCAGCCAAGGTGGGACAGGCAATCAGCCCCAGCATTTT	TRBJ1-5	TRBV14	TRBD1	-
CASSYSSLAPSSGANVLTF	TGTGCCAGCAGTTACTCTTCTCTAGCGCCAAGCTCTGGGGCCAACGTCCTGACTTTC	TRBJ2-6	TRBV6-2/TRBV6-3	-	-
CASSSAGYSGNTIYF	TGTGCCAGCAGCTCCGCAGGATACTCTGGAAACACCATATATTTT	TRBJ1-3	TRBV5-4	-	once
CASRPGQFRGDSYEQYF	TGTGCCAGCAGGCCCGGTCAGTTCAGGGGCGACTCCTACGAGCAGTACTTC	TRBJ2-7	TRBV2	-	-
CASSQGTGQSLNYGYTF	TGTGCCAGCAGCCAAGGGACAGGACAATCACTCAACTATGGCTACACCTTC	TRBJ1-2	TRBV3-1/TRBV3-2	TRBD1	-
CASSSQTETSNQPQHF	TGTGCCAGCAGTTCCCAGACAGAGACTAGCAATCAGCCCCAGCATTTT	TRBJ1-5	TRBV28	-	-
CAISESSPVGRPQHF	TGTGCCATCAGTGAGTCGTCCCCGGTTGGGCGGCCCCAGCATTTT	TRBJ1-5	TRBV10-3	-	-
CASSHVSRGRRIQYF	TGTGCCAGCAGCCATGTTAGCAGGGGGCGAAGAATCCAGTACTTC	TRBJ2-5	TRBV3-1/TRBV3-2	TRBD1	-
CASSHGRTGGATEAFF	TGTGCCAGCAGCCACGGTCGGACAGGGGGAGCGACTGAAGCTTTCTTT	TRBJ1-1	TRBV3-1/TRBV3-2	TRBD1	-
CASRPNGVGDQPQHF	TGTGCCAGCCGACCGAATGGAGTAGGGGATCAGCCCCAGCATTTT	TRBJ1-5	TRBV6-5	-	-
CSASPNPRDQPQHF	TGCAGTGCTAGTCCTAATCCGAGGGATCAGCCCCAGCATTTT	TRBJ1-5	TRBV20-1	-	-
CASSPGTGPYGYTF	TGTGCCAGCAGCCCCGGGACAGGACCTTATGGCTACACCTTC	TRBJ1-2	TRBV11-2	TRBD1	-
CASRPIRSGETQYF	TGTGCCAGCCGACCAATCCGTAGCGGAGAGACCCAGTACTTC	TRBJ2-5	TRBV7-2	-	-
CASSPSLGVGETQYF	TGTGCCAGCAGCCCAAGCCTAGGGGTCGGGGAGACCCAGTACTTC	TRBJ2-5	TRBV9	-	-
CASSLPPSGGFDEQFF	TGTGCCAGCAGCTTACCCCCTAGCGGGGGGTTCGATGAGCAGTTCTTC	TRBJ2-1	TRBV5-6	TRBD2	-
CASSQEFKSSGGYEQYF	TGTGCCAGCAGCCAAGAATTTAAGTCTAGCGGGGGATACGAGCAGTACTTC	TRBJ2-7	TRBV3-1/TRBV3-2	TRBD2	-